These T cell receptor beta chains were read from a single sample in a study of sequential checkpoint blockade in melanoma. Assay used: immunoSEQ multiplex PCR; TCRdb lists only in-frame clones, some missing. The sample holds around 2,200 clones, about 18% seen once. Here the sequenced sample was tumor tissue (inferred from file names), taken from a patient given nivolumab and ipilimumab in sequence. The receptors come from a human donor with melanoma. Both conserved end residues are part of each CDR3. D genes are given only for firm matches.

cdr3_aa d_call j_call v_call
CATSSADNLYGYTF NA TRBJ1-2 TRBV15
CASSVAGTGVYEQYF TRBD1 TRBJ2-7 TRBV11-3
CASNQPGQGDEKLFF TRBD1 TRBJ1-4 TRBV19
CAISKGAGTGNTGELFF TRBD1 TRBJ2-2 TRBV6-8
CASSLEQGNTEAFF NA TRBJ1-1 TRBV11-3
CASSSRTGRGINEQFF NA TRBJ2-1 TRBV28
CASSQTPGGVGEAFF NA TRBJ1-1 TRBV11-3
CASSFGGLGNQPQHF NA TRBJ1-5 TRBV11-3
CASSYSKGSFTIYF NA TRBJ1-3 TRBV6-8
CASSPTGKAFF TRBD1 TRBJ1-1 TRBV6-7
CAWRGSAGRGAQHF NA TRBJ1-5 TRBV30
CASSYSGGRNTIYF TRBD1 TRBJ1-3 TRBV6-8
CASSLDLTGYGEAFF TRBD1 TRBJ1-1 TRBV5-1
CASSPGTSGGHEQYF TRBD2 TRBJ2-7 TRBV6-8
CASSLRREGEKLFF NA TRBJ1-4 TRBV11-3
CAISSPGSNQPQHF NA TRBJ1-5 TRBV6-8
CASGLSRTRLGTEAFF NA TRBJ1-1 TRBV12-5
CASSYPVETQYF NA TRBJ2-5 TRBV6-8
CASSSDRVGYGYTF TRBD1 TRBJ1-2 TRBV6-8
CASSQEAGRGGYTF NA TRBJ1-2 TRBV4-1
CASSDRVDRTEAFF NA TRBJ1-1 TRBV6-8
CASSPRSGGPAISPLHF NA TRBJ1-6 TRBV18
CASSQGWTSGGADTQYF TRBD2 TRBJ2-3 TRBV11-3
CASSLSAADRKETQYF NA TRBJ2-5 TRBV11-3
CASSYSGTSVGNEQFF TRBD2 TRBJ2-1 TRBV6-8
CASSYPGPEQYF NA TRBJ2-7 TRBV6-8
CASSIQPAGGELFF NA TRBJ2-2 TRBV19
CASSPVPGQDTGELFF NA TRBJ2-2 TRBV18
CASSLTGGGGNTIYF TRBD1 TRBJ1-3 TRBV9
CASSETGSPISPLHF NA TRBJ1-6 TRBV25-1
CASSFRDSNSPLHF TRBD1 TRBJ1-6 TRBV5-1
CASSPDREKAKNIQYF NA TRBJ2-4 TRBV18
CASSVLEEGQAANYGYTF NA TRBJ1-2 TRBV9
CASSIPISVAGLNTEAFF NA TRBJ1-1 TRBV19
CASSPPYRASGEQYF NA TRBJ2-7 TRBV18
CASSVGLLGVYTDTQYF NA TRBJ2-3 TRBV9
CASSTLQGSNSPLHF TRBD1 TRBJ1-6 TRBV19
CSVAGQNSNQPQHF NA TRBJ1-5 TRBV29-1
CASSQGQRMGADTQYF NA TRBJ2-3 TRBV11-3
CASMTGLYQPQHF TRBD1 TRBJ1-5 TRBV19
CASLSGQGNSGANVLTF TRBD1 TRBJ2-6 TRBV11-3
CASKGRWGNTEAFF NA TRBJ1-1 TRBV6-8
CASSDLYTDTQYF NA TRBJ2-3 TRBV23-1
CASSESGGGIDNSPLHF NA TRBJ1-6 TRBV25-1
CASSLNRERYEQYF NA TRBJ2-7 TRBV11-3
CASSPPDRGLSYEQYF TRBD1 TRBJ2-7 TRBV6-8
CASSLLGNTDTQYF NA TRBJ2-3 TRBV11-3
CASSMRGGHLSGKETQYF NA TRBJ2-5 TRBV19
CASSGRTRRNTGELFF NA TRBJ2-2 TRBV6-8
CASSPEVAGPSYEQYF TRBD2 TRBJ2-7 TRBV6-8
CASSLSSNSYEQYF NA TRBJ2-7 TRBV7-1
CASSQSREYLYGYTF NA TRBJ1-2 TRBV23-1
CASKLGQPNTEAFF NA TRBJ1-1 TRBV12-5
CASGSMRYTDTQYF NA TRBJ2-3 TRBV6-8
CASSPGSAGEQFF NA TRBJ2-1 TRBV7-4
CATSRSRTANTEAFF NA TRBJ1-1 TRBV15
CASSDSLTDTQYF NA TRBJ2-3 TRBV9
CATSINRPSGNTIYF NA TRBJ1-3 TRBV15
CASSPPGKDEQFF NA TRBJ2-1 TRBV18